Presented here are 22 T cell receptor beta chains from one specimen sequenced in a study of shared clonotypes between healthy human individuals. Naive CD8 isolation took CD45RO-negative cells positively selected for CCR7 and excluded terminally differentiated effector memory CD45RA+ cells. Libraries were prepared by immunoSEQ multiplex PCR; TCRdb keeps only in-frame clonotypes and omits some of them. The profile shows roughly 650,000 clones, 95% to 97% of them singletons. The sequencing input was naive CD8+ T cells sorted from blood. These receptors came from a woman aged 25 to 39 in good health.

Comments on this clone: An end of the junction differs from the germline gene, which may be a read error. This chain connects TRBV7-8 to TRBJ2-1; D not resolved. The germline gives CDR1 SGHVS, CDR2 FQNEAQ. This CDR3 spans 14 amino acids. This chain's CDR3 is CASSFTVNYDEQFF. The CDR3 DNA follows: TGTGCCAGCAGCTTTACGGTGAACTACGATGAGCAGTTCTTC. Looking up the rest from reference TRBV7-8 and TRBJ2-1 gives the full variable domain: GAGVSQSPRYKVAKRGQDVALRCDPISGHVSLFWYQQALGQGPEFLTYFQNEAQLDKSGLPSDRFFAERPEGSVSTLKIQRTQQEDSAVYLCASSFTVNYDEQFFGPGTRLTVL.

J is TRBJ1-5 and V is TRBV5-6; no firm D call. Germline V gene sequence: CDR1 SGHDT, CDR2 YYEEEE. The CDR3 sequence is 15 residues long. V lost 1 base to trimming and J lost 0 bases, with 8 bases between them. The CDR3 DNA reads TGTGCCAGCAGCTTGCGTGCTAATAGCAATCAGCCCCAGCATTTT. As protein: CASSLRANSNQPQHF.

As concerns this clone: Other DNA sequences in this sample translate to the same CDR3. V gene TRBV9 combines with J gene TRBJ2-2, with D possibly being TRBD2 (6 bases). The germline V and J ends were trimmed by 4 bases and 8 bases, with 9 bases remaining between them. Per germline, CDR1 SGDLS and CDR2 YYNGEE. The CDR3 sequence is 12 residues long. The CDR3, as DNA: TGTGCCAGCAGCCGGGGGTCTGGGGAGCTGTTTTTT. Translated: CASSRGSGELFF.

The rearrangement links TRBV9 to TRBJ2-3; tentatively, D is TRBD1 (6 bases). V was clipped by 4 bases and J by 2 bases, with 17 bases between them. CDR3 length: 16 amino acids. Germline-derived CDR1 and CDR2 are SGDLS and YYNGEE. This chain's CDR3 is CASSTNRDTLTDTQYF. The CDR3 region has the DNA TGTGCCAGCAGCACGAACCGGGACACACTCACAGATACGCAGTATTTT.

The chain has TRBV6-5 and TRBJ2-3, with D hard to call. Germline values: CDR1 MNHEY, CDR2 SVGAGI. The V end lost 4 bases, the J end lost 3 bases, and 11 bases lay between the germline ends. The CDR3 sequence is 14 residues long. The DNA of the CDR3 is TGTGCCAGCAGTTCTGGCTTACTGACAGATACGCAGTATTTT. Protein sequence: CASSSGLLTDTQYF.

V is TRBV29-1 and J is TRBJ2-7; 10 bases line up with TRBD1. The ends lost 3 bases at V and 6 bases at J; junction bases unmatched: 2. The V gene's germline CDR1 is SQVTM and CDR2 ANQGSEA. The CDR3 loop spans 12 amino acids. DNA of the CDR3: TGCAGCGTTGACGGACAGGGGGGCGAGCAGTACTTC. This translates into CSVDGQGGEQYF.

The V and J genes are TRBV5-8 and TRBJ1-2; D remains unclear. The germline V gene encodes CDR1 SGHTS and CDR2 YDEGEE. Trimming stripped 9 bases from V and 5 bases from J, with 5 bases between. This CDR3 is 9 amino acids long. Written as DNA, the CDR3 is TGTGCCACGTTATATGGCTACACCTTC. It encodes CATLYGYTF.

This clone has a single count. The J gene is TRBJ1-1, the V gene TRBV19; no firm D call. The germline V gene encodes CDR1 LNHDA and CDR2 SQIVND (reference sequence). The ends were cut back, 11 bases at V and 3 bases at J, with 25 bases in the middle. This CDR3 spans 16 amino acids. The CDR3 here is CASNTGEGGMHTEAFF. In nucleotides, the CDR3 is TGTGCCTCTAATACCGGGGAGGGAGGTATGCACACTGAAGCTTTCTTT.

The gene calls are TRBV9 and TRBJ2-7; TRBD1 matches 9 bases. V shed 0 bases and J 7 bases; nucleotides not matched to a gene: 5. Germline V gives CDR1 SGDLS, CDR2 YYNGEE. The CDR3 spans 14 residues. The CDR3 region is CASSVGSGTGEQYF. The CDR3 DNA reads TGTGCCAGCAGCGTAGGATCAGGGACAGGGGAGCAGTACTTC.

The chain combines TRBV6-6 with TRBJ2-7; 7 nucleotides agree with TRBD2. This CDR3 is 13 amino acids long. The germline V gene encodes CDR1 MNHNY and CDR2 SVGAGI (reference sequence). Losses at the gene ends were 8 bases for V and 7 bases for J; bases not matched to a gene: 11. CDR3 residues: CASGWGGAGEQYF. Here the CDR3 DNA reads TGTGCCAGCGGCTGGGGAGGGGCGGGGGAGCAGTACTTC.

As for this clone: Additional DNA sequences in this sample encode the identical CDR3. Here the CDR3 reads CASSGQGNEQFF. For the CDR3, the DNA is TGTGCCAGCAGTGGACAGGGTAATGAGCAGTTCTTC. The chain couples TRBV6-1 to TRBJ2-1; 7 positions match TRBD1. V dropped 4 bases and J dropped 7; count of bases not matched to a gene: 1. CDR1 is MNHNS and CDR2 is SASEGT in the germline V gene. This CDR3 has 12 amino acids.

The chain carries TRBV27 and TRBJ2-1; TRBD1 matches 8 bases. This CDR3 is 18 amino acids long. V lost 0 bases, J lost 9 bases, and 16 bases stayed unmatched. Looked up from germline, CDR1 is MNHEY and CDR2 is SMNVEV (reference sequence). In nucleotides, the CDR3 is TGTGCCAGCAGTTTATCCCTCCCCGGGACAGGCGCAGGCGGTGAGCAGTTCTTC. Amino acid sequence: CASSLSLPGTGAGGEQFF.

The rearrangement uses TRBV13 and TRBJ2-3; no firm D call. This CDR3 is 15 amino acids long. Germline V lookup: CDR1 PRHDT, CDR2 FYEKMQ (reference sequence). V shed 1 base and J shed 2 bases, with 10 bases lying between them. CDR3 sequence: CASSLAGPYTDTQYF. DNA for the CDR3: TGTGCCAGCAGCTTAGCCGGACCTTACACAGATACGCAGTATTTT.

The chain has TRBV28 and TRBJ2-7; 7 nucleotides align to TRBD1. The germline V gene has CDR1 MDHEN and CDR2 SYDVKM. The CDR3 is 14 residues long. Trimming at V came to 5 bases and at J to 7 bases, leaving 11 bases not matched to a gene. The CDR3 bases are TGTGCCAGCAGTCCCGGGACAGTGGTTGAAGAGCAGTACTTC. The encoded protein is CASSPGTVVEEQYF.

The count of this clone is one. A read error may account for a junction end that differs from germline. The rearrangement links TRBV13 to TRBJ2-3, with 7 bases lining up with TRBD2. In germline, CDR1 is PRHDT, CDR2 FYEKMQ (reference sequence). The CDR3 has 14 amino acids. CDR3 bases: TGTGCCAGCAGCCTAGGGAGGGTCACAGATACGCAGTATTTT. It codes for CASSLGRVTDTQYF.

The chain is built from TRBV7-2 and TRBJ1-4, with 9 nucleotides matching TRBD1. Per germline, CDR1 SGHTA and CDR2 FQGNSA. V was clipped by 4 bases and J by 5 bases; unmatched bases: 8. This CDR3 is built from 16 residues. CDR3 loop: CASSSRTGARNEKLFF. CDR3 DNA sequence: TGTGCCAGCAGCTCGAGGACAGGGGCCCGGAATGAAAAACTGTTTTTT.

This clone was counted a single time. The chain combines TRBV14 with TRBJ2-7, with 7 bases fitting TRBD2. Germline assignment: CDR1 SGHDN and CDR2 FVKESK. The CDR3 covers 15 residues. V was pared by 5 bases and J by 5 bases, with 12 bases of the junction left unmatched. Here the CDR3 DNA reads TGTGCCAGCAGCGCCCTGGGGAGGGGAGTCGACGAGCAGTACTTC. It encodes CASSALGRGVDEQYF.

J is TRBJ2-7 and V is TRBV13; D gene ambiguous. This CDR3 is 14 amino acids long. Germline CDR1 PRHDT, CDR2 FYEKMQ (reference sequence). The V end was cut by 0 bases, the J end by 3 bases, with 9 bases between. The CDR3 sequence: CASSLGQENYEQYF. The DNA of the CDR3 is TGTGCCAGCAGCTTAGGCCAAGAAAACTACGAGCAGTACTTC.

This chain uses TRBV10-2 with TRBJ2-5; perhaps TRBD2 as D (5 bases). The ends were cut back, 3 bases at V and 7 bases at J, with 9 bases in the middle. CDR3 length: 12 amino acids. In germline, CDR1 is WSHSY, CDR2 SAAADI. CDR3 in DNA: TGCGCCAGCAGTGAAGAGGGCGGGACCCAGTACTTC. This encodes CASSEEGGTQYF.

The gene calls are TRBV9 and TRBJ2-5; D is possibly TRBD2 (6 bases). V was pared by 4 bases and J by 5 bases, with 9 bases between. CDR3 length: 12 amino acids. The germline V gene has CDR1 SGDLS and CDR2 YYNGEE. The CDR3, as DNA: TGTGCCAGCAGCCCCGGGGGTGAGACCCAGTACTTC. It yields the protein CASSPGGETQYF. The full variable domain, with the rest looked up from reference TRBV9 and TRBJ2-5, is DSGVTQTPKHLITATGQRVTLRCSPRSGDLSVYWYQQSLDQGLQFLIQYYNGEERAKGNILERFSAQQFPDLHSELNLSSLELGDSALYFCASSPGGETQYFGPGTRLLVL.

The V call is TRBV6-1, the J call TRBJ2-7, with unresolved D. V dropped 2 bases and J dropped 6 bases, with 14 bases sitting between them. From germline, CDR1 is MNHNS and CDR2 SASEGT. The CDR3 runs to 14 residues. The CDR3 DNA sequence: TGTGCCAGCAGTGAAACAGTAAATTCGGGCGAGCAGTACTTC. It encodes CASSETVNSGEQYF.

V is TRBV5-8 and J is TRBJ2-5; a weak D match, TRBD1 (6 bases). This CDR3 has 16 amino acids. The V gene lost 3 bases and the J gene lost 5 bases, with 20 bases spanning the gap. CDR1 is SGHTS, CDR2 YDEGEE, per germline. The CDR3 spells CASSSTSDRIYETQYF. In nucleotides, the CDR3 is TGTGCCAGCAGCTCTACCTCCGACAGGATTTATGAGACCCAGTACTTC.